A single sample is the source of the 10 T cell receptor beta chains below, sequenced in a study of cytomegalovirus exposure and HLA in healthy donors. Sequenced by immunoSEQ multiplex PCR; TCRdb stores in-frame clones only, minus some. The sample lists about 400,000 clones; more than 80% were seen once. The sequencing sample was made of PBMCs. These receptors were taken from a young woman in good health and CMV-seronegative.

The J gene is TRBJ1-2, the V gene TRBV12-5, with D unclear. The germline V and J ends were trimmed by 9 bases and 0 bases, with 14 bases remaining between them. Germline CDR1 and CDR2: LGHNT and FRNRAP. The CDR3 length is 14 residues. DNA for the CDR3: TGTGCTAGCAGCCAGGCCCCCTCTAACTATGGCTACACCTTC. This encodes CASSQAPSNYGYTF.

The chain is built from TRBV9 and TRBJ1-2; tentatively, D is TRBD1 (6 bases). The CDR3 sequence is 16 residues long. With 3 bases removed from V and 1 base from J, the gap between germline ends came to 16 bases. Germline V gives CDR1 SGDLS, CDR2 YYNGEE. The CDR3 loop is CASSGYKDRDNYGYTF. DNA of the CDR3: TGTGCCAGCAGCGGATATAAGGACAGAGATAACTATGGCTACACCTTC.

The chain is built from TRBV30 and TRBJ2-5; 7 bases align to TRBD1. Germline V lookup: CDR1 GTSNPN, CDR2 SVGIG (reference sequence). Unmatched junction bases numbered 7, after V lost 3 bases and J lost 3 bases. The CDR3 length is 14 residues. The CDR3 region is CAWSPTGLEETQYF. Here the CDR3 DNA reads TGTGCCTGGAGCCCGACAGGGCTTGAAGAGACCCAGTACTTC.

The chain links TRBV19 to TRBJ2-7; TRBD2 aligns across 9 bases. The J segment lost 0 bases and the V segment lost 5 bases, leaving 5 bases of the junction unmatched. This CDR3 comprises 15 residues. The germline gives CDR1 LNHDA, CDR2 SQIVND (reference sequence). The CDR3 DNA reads TGTGCCAGTAGTTCGACTAGCGGTAGCTCCTACGAGCAGTACTTC. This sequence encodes CASSSTSGSSYEQYF.

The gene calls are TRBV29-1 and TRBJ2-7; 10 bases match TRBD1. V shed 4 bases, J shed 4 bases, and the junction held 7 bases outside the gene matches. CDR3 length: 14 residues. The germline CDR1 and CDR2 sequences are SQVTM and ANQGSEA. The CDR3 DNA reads TGCAGCGTTGGTGTGGGACAGGGGAAGTACGAGCAGTACTTC. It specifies CSVGVGQGKYEQYF.

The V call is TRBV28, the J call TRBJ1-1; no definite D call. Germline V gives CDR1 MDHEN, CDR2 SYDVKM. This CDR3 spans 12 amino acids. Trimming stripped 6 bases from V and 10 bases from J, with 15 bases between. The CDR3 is CASSPRASSAFF. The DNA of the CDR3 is TGTGCCAGCAGCCCGCGGGCCTCTTCAGCTTTCTTT. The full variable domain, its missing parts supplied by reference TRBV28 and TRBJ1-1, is DVKVTQSSRYLVKRTGEKVFLECVQDMDHENMFWYRQDPGLGLRLIYFSYDVKMKEKGDIPEGYSVSREKKERFSLILESASTNQTSMYLCASSPRASSAFFGQGTRLTVV.

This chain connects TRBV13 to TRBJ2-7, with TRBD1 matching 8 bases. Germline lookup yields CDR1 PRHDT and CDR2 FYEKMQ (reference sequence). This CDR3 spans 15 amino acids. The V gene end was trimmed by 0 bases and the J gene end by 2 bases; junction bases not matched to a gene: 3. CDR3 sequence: CASSLGRQGPYEQYF. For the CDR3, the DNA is TGTGCCAGCAGCTTAGGCCGACAGGGGCCCTACGAGCAGTACTTC.

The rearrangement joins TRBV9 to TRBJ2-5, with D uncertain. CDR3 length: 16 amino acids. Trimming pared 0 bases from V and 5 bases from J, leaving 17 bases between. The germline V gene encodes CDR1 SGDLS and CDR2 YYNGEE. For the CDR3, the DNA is TGTGCCAGCAGCGTAGCGTTGAGCCCTCCACGGGAGACCCAGTACTTC. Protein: CASSVALSPPRETQYF.

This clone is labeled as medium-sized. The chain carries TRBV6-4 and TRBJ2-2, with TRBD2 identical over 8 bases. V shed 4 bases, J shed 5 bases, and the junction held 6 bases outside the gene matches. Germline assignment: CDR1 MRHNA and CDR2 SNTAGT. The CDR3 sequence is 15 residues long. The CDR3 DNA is TGTGCCAGCAGTGCTTTAGCGGGAACTACCGGGGAGCTGTTTTTT. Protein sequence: CASSALAGTTGELFF.

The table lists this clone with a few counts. The CDR3 sequence: CAISSGQANNYGYTF. The CDR3 nucleotides are TGTGCCATCAGTTCAGGACAGGCTAACAACTATGGCTACACCTTC. This sequence joins TRBV10-3 and TRBJ1-2; 7 nucleotides agree with TRBD1. With V trimmed by 5 bases and J by 2 bases, 8 bases remained unmatched. Per the germline V gene, CDR1 is ENHRY and CDR2 is SYGVKD. This CDR3 comprises 15 residues.